This record looks at one TCR beta chain sequence and its context. Its target is unknown. This entry comes from a study of vaccination and CD4 T cells after COVID-19. Study details: Four females and six males made up the convalescents, two of whom were Hispanic. A CEFX pool, an HIV-1 Nef pool, or no peptide went to control cultures.

Treatment indicated: approximately nine-day PBMC culture with coronavirus spike peptide pools or control peptides (ViraFEST assay). The unexposed donor's CD4+ T cells were collected before the COVID-19 pandemic (2011-2018). Fresh replacement IL-2 medium substituted for half the medium on days 3 and 7. Probing of unexposed-donor CD4+ T cells with SARS-CoV-2 S/N and four cold-coronavirus spikes was done, cells permitting. Trimming removed 0 bases from V and 2 bases from J, with 10 bases in between. The CDR3 has 15 residues. The Oncomine TCR Beta short-read assay generated sequence data from the DNA of cultured CD4+ T cells. From the PCR reads, TCRdb called clonotypes with MiXCR, one entry per CDR3 protein. The sample lists 8,500 to 10,000 distinct CDR3 sequences; around three fifths were seen once.

The chain links TRBV23-1 to TRBJ2-5; the D gene is possibly TRBD1 (5 bases). TRBV23-1 falls under the ORF class, with uncertain function. The sample consisted of CD4+ T cells from blood, cultured in vitro. The sequence was collected from a human donor in good health. CDR3 loop: CASSQSVDSQETQYF. CDR3 bases: TGCGCCAGCAGTCAATCGGTTGACAGTCAAGAGACCCAGTACTTC.